The clone carrying this T cell receptor beta chain has just a few counts. No antigen is known for it. This entry belongs to a study of identical twins. Study-wide points: Models, which agreed with sharing between unrelated individuals, nonetheless underestimated the out-of-frame TCR alpha sharing seen in monozygotic twins.

Each CDR3 protein is one row after TCRdb ran MiXCR on the 5' RACE reads. The table includes approximately 500,000 distinct CDR3 sequences, more than 20% detected once. The junction had 9 bases not matched to a gene; V was cut back by 4 bases and J by 10 bases. The CDR3 runs to 14 residues. In germline, CDR1 is SGHTA, CDR2 FQGNSA. This sample was also put to use in a study of T cells expressing NK-cell markers.

V is TRBV7-2 and J is TRBJ2-1; TRBD1 aligns across 8 bases. The sequenced material came from CD4+ T cells sorted from blood. The TCR was taken from a young woman in good health. The CDR3 bases are TGTGCCAGCAGCTCATATCTGGGGACAGGAGAGCAGTTCTTC. It translates to CASSSYLGTGEQFF.